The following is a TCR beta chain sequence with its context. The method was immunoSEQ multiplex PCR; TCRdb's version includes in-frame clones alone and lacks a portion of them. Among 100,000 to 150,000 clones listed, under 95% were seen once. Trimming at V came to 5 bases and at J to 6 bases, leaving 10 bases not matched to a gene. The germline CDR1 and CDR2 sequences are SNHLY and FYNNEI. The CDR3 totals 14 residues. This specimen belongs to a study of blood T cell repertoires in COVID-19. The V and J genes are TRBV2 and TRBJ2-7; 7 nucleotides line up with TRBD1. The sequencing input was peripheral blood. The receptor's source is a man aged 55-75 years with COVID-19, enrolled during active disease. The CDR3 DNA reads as TGTGCCAGCAGTATGGGACAGACTCGCCTCGAGCAGTACTTC. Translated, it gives CASSMGQTRLEQYF. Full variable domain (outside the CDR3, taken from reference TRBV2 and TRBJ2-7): EPEVTQTPSHQVTQMGQEVILRCVPISNHLYFYWYRQILGQKVEFLVSFYNNEISEKSEIFDDQFSVERPDGSNFTLKIRSTKLEDSAMYFCASSMGQTRLEQYFGPGTRLTVT.